The 25 T cell receptor beta chains presented below share a single source sample, sequenced in a study of T cell changes during pregnancy in multiple sclerosis (dated by TCRdb to between 2017 and 2020). The library was made by the immunoSEQ multiplex PCR assay. TCRdb provides this immuneACCESS table in a form limited to in-frame rearrangements. Some clones are lacking; in checked studies, under half of them reflect an unresolved V gene, and why the rest are absent is not known. This sample is represented by more than 35,000 clones; around nine tenths of them were singletons. The ten most abundant clones make up more than 0.55% of the sample. Sequenced material: CD4+ T cells from peripheral blood mononuclear cells, taken before pregnancy. These receptors all stem from a female donor with multiple sclerosis, enrolled in a pregnancy study.

The V gene is TRBV12-1, the J gene TRBJ2-5; the table's D call, TRBD1, has no DNA check behind it. TRBV12-1 is a pseudogene segment. The CDR3 sequence is 13 residues long. This CDR3 reads CARRDRRQETQYF. As DNA, the CDR3 is TGTGCCAGAAGGGACAGGCGACAAGAGACCCAGTACTTC.

J is TRBJ2-7 and V is TRBV10-2; 7 bases are shared with TRBD1. Per the germline V gene, CDR1 is WSHSY and CDR2 is SAAADI. This CDR3 has 15 residues. V trimming: 8 bases; J trimming: 0 bases; junction bases outside the gene matches: 10. The DNA of the CDR3 is TGCGCCAGCGCTGATTTACAGGGGCACTCCTACGAGCAGTACTTC. Translated: CASADLQGHSYEQYF.

This sequence joins TRBV29-1 and TRBJ1-1, with 8 bases fitting TRBD1. J was trimmed by 6 bases and V by 2 bases; bases with no gene match: 5. The CDR3 consists of 13 residues. CDR1 is SQVTM and CDR2 is ANQGSEA in the germline V gene. CDR3 sequence reads: CSVEKGRGPEAFF. In DNA, the CDR3 is TGCAGCGTTGAAAAGGGCAGGGGGCCTGAAGCTTTCTTT.

V is TRBV7-2 and J is TRBJ1-4; 9 nucleotides align to TRBD1. The ends lost 3 bases at V and 4 bases at J; junction bases unmatched: 0. There are 14 residues in the CDR3. Per germline, CDR1 SGHTA and CDR2 FQGNSA. The CDR3 protein is CASSLDRGNEKLFF. CDR3 DNA: TGTGCCAGCAGCTTGGACAGGGGTAATGAAAAACTGTTTTTT.

V gene TRBV10-3 combines with J gene TRBJ1-2; 11 bases align to TRBD1. V lost 6 bases, J lost 6 bases, and 3 bases stayed unmatched. The CDR3 has 13 residues. Germline V lookup: CDR1 ENHRY, CDR2 SYGVKD. The CDR3 sequence: CAIRDRGHNGYTF. CDR3 bases: TGTGCCATCAGGGACAGGGGGCATAATGGCTACACCTTC.

The count of this clone is one. The rearrangement links TRBV2 to TRBJ2-7; D uncertain. Germline CDR1 and CDR2: SNHLY and FYNNEI. Trimming took 6 bases from V and 2 from J, leaving 5 bases between them. The CDR3 sequence is 11 residues long. CDR3 amino acids: CASRSAYEQYF. The CDR3 DNA sequence: TGTGCCAGCAGGTCAGCCTACGAGCAGTACTTC.

The chain couples TRBV7-2 to TRBJ2-5, with 12 positions matching TRBD2. The V gene's germline CDR1 is SGHTA and CDR2 FQGNSA. CDR3 size: 15 residues. The ends lost 5 bases at V and 4 bases at J; junction bases unmatched: 5. CDR3 sequence reads: CASSPRTSGAETQYF. CDR3 nucleotide sequence: TGTGCCAGCAGCCCGCGGACTAGCGGGGCAGAGACCCAGTACTTC.

The rearrangement joins TRBV9 to TRBJ1-3; D remains ambiguous. CDR3 length: 14 residues. Trimming took off 4 bases at V and 0 bases at J, with 8 bases between the two ends. In germline, CDR1 is SGDLS, CDR2 YYNGEE. The CDR3 loop is CASSLTDSGNTIYF. The CDR3 coding sequence is TGTGCCAGCAGCCTTACAGACTCTGGAAACACCATATATTTT.

The chain has TRBV28 and TRBJ1-2; 8 bases are a match to TRBD1. Germline trimming cut 5 bases from V and 8 bases from J; bases unmatched to any gene: 13. The CDR3 covers 15 residues. From germline, CDR1 is MDHEN and CDR2 SYDVKM. The CDR3 DNA sequence: TGTGCCAGCAGTCGAACTGGGACAGGCCTTTGGGGCTACACCTTC. This gives the protein CASSRTGTGLWGYTF.

The genes are TRBV9 and TRBJ1-1; TRBD1 matches at 8 bases. In germline, CDR1 is SGDLS, CDR2 YYNGEE. The CDR3 has 15 amino acids. J gave up 3 bases and V 3 bases, and 7 bases lay outside the gene matches. In DNA, the CDR3 is TGTGCCAGCAGCGCTACAGGGGGAGGGGACACTGAAGCTTTCTTT. Translation gives CASSATGGGDTEAFF.

The chain employs TRBV2 and TRBJ2-5; 12 bases map to TRBD2. The CDR3 runs to 16 residues. V shed 3 bases, J shed 5 bases, and the junction held 7 bases outside the gene matches. Germline CDR1 SNHLY, CDR2 FYNNEI. In DNA, the CDR3 is TGTGCCAGCAGTGAGCTAGCGGGGGGGCGGCGGGAGACCCAGTACTTC. Translating gives CASSELAGGRRETQYF.

V is TRBV10-3 and J is TRBJ2-1, with TRBD2 matching over 9 bases. The germline V gene encodes CDR1 ENHRY and CDR2 SYGVKD. The CDR3 covers 17 residues. J was trimmed by 8 bases and V by 8 bases; bases with no gene match: 19. CDR3 protein: CAIAAGSGGGAGDEQFF. The DNA of the CDR3 is TGTGCCATCGCGGCGGGGAGTGGCGGGGGGGCCGGGGATGAGCAGTTCTTC.

This clone was seen only a few times. The chain is built from TRBV7-3 and TRBJ1-2; 9 bases agree with TRBD1. The trim removed 4 bases at V and 6 bases at J, leaving 3 bases unmatched. The CDR3 covers 13 residues. Per the germline V gene, CDR1 is SGHTA and CDR2 is FQGTGA. The DNA for the CDR3 is TGTGCCAGCAGCTCCACAGGGGGCGATGGCTACACCTTC. Translation gives CASSSTGGDGYTF.

The chain couples TRBV29-1 to TRBJ1-3; D call uncertain. Germline CDR1 SQVTM, CDR2 ANQGSEA. Trimming stripped 7 bases from V and 4 bases from J, with 8 bases between. The length of the CDR3 is 11 residues. The CDR3 protein is CSGRTGNTIYF. The CDR3 DNA reads as TGCAGCGGCAGAACGGGAAACACCATATATTTT.

The J gene is TRBJ1-1, the V gene TRBV2, with D maybe TRBD1 (5 bases). V was clipped by 4 bases and J by 0 bases, with 12 bases between them. The CDR3 sequence is 15 residues long. Germline V CDR1 and CDR2: SNHLY, FYNNEI. CDR3 bases: TGTGCCAGCAGTGTTATGGGGCAGCTGAACACTGAAGCTTTCTTT. It translates to CASSVMGQLNTEAFF.

The V call is TRBV6-5, the J call TRBJ1-2; D perhaps matches TRBD1 (5 bases). Trimming left V 6 bases short and J 5 bases short, with 13 bases between. This CDR3 spans 13 amino acids. Germline CDR1 reads MNHEY; CDR2 reads SVGAGI. The CDR3 loop is CASSSPQGYGYTF. CDR3 coding DNA: TGTGCCAGCAGCTCTCCGCAGGGATATGGCTACACCTTC.

The chain couples TRBV5-5 to TRBJ1-6; D might be TRBD1 (6 bases). Trimming cost V 2 bases and J 6 bases, with 6 bases left between them. This CDR3 region has 13 residues. The V gene's germline CDR1 is SGHKS and CDR2 YYEKEE (reference sequence). In DNA, the CDR3 is TGTGCCAGCAGCTTAGGGGGTAATTCACCCCTCCACTTT. Protein product: CASSLGGNSPLHF.

This rearrangement joins TRBV2 to TRBJ1-1; a possible D gene is TRBD1 (5 bases). This CDR3 comprises 15 residues. The germline V and J ends were trimmed by 3 bases and 4 bases, with 15 bases remaining between them. Germline V gene data show CDR1 as SNHLY and CDR2 as FYNNEI. The DNA of the CDR3 is TGTGCCAGCAGTGAGTATGGCAGGGTGGGCACTGAAGCTTTCTTT. It translates to CASSEYGRVGTEAFF. Full variable domain (rest looked up from reference TRBV2 and TRBJ1-1): EPEVTQTPSHQVTQMGQEVILRCVPISNHLYFYWYRQILGQKVEFLVSFYNNEISEKSEIFDDQFSVERPDGSNFTLKIRSTKLEDSAMYFCASSEYGRVGTEAFFGQGTRLTVV.

This clone was detected a few times. The chain employs TRBV10-2 and TRBJ1-2; D may be TRBD1 (5 bases). The germline V gene has CDR1 WSHSY and CDR2 SAAADI. The CDR3 contains 14 residues. The V end was cut by 6 bases, the J end by 4 bases, with 15 bases between. This CDR3 is CASRTRDFVYGYTF. CDR3 bases: TGCGCCAGCAGAACCCGGGACTTTGTCTATGGCTACACCTTC.

The J gene is TRBJ2-5, the V gene TRBV7-8; 11 bases fit TRBD1. Trimming cost V 5 bases and J 5 bases; bases outside gene matches: 10. The CDR3 totals 16 residues. CDR1 and CDR2 from the germline V gene are SGHVS and FQNEAQ. The DNA of the CDR3 is TGTGCCAGCAGCGGGAGACGGACAGGGGGCTCGGAGACCCAGTACTTC. It specifies CASSGRRTGGSETQYF.

The gene calls are TRBV7-9 and TRBJ2-3; no reliable D call. Trimming stripped 6 bases from V and 2 bases from J, with 9 bases between. Germline V gene data show CDR1 as SEHNR and CDR2 as FQNEAQ (reference sequence). There are 13 residues in the CDR3. Here the CDR3 DNA reads TGTGCCAGCAGGACGCGGTACACAGATACGCAGTATTTT. Protein: CASRTRYTDTQYF.

V usage is TRBV5-5 and J usage is TRBJ2-5; D unclear. CDR3 length: 17 residues. Trimming removed 0 bases from V and 4 bases from J, with 19 bases in between. Germline V gene data show CDR1 as SGHKS and CDR2 as YYEKEE (reference sequence). As DNA, the CDR3 is TGTGCCAGCAGCTTGGGGATGAACGTGCAGGCAGGAGAGACCCAGTACTTC. Translating gives CASSLGMNVQAGETQYF.

The chain combines TRBV7-8 with TRBJ1-2; D remains ambiguous. Trimming took off 2 bases at V and 7 bases at J, with 14 bases between the two ends. The length of the CDR3 is 14 residues. CDR1 is SGHVS and CDR2 is FQNEAQ in the germline V gene. The CDR3 loop reads CASSLNGNELGYTF. For the CDR3, the DNA is TGTGCCAGCAGCTTAAACGGGAACGAGCTTGGCTACACCTTC.

The chain carries TRBV5-6 and TRBJ1-1, with D hard to call. This CDR3 is 12 amino acids long. Trimming removed 1 base from V and 8 bases from J, with 9 bases in between. Germline-derived CDR1 and CDR2 are SGHDT and YYEEEE. CDR3 nucleotides: TGTGCCAGCAGCTTGTGGGAGGGAGAAGCTTTCTTT. It yields the protein CASSLWEGEAFF.

The CDR3 loop is CASSVSGVLETQYF. CDR3 nucleotides: TGTGCCAGCAGTGTTAGCGGGGTATTAGAGACCCAGTACTTC. The chain joins TRBV27 to TRBJ2-5; TRBD2 aligns across 8 bases. This CDR3 contains 14 residues. The V and J ends lost 5 bases and 4 bases, in that order; junction bases with no gene match: 6. Germline V gene sequence: CDR1 MNHEY, CDR2 SMNVEV (reference sequence).